At least ten counts were recorded for the clone carrying this T cell receptor beta chain. Antigen: not known. The sample originates from a study of T cell repertoires in cytomegalovirus infection. In the study overall: CMV infection and matching HLA type were both indicated by public TCR beta signatures. Study conclusions and caveats: CMV-specific TCR beta clonotypes restricted by HLA-C dominated the ex vivo response. Carriers of CMV plus the relevant HLA were identified by cumulative public TCR beta family frequency.

TCRdb redid the calling of the reads with MiXCR, one entry per CDR3 protein. The table records around 250,000 distinct CDR3 sequences, over 15% of them present only once. This CDR3 has 12 residues. Trimming removed 5 bases from V and 4 bases from J, with 8 bases in between. The germline gives CDR1 SEHNR, CDR2 FQNEAQ (reference sequence). The source of this sequence is a human donor in good health (CMV status not recorded). Some clones in this sample may be carry-over from other donors' samples. Sequenced: CD8+ T cells from PBMCs. The V gene is TRBV7-9, the J gene TRBJ1-2; D is possibly TRBD1 (6 bases). The CDR3 bases are TGTGCCAGCAGCGCGGACAGCTATGGCTACACCTTC. It codes for CASSADSYGYTF.